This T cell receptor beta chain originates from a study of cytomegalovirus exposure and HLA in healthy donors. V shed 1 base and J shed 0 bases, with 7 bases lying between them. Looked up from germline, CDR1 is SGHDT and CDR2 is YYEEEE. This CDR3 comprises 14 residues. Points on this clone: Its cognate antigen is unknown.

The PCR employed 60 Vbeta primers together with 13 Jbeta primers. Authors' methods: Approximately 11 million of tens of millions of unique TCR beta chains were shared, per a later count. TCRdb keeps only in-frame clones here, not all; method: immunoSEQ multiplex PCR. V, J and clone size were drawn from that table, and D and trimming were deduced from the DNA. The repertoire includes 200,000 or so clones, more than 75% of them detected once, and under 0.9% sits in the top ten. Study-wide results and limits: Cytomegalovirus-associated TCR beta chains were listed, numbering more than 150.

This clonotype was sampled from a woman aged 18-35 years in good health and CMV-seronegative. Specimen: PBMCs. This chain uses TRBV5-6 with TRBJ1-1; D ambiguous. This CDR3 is CASSLNGVNTEAFF. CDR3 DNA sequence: TGTGCCAGCAGCTTGAACGGTGTGAACACTGAAGCTTTCTTT.